The clone carrying this T cell receptor beta chain was seen only once. Its antigen is not identified. Stated treatment: AdE1-LMPpoly-expanded autologous EBV-specific T-cell therapy followed by anti-PD-1 nivolumab. V lost 5 bases to trimming and J lost 4 bases, with 11 bases between them. CDR3 size: 13 residues. CDR1 and CDR2 (germline): LNHDA, SQIVND (reference sequence). The data derive from a study of EBV T-cell therapy then PD-1 blockade in nasopharyngeal carcinoma. Assay used: immunoSEQ multiplex PCR; TCRdb lists only in-frame clones, some missing. The sample lists roughly 20,000 clones; almost 85% were seen once.

Sequences were derived from CD8+ T cells from blood, sampled at roughly day 35 from a patient whose treatment included autologous EBV-specific T cells and nivolumab. The chain links TRBV19 to TRBJ1-2; no reliable D call. The origin of this receptor is a man between 40 and 49 years old with nasopharyngeal carcinoma. This CDR3 is CASSPNSVYGYTF. CDR3 in DNA: TGTGCCAGTAGTCCTAACTCCGTCTATGGCTACACCTTC.